This T cell receptor (beta chain) is from a study of T cell repertoires in cytomegalovirus infection. Overall study findings and caveats: HLA-C-restricted, CMV-specific TCR beta clonotypes were dominant ex vivo.

Using its own MiXCR run on the reads, TCRdb lists one record per CDR3 protein. The sample records some 800,000 distinct CDR3 sequences, 32% being singletons. This clonotype was seen repeatedly, ten times or more. Its antigen is as yet unknown. The TCR comes from a human donor in good health (CMV status not recorded). Some clones in this sample may be carry-over from other donors' samples. The material was cultured CD8+ T cells from PBMCs, obtained from culture after CMV antigen stimulation.

The CDR3 DNA reads as TGTGCCAGCAGCCGGAAGACAGGGGAGGGCTCCTACGAGCAGTACTTC. It specifies CASSRKTGEGSYEQYF. The chain links TRBV7-6 to TRBJ2-7, with D perhaps matching TRBD1 (8 bases). CDR3 length: 16 amino acids. Germline CDR1 reads SGHVS; CDR2 reads FNYEAQ. V lost 5 bases, J lost 0 bases, and 17 bases lay in between.